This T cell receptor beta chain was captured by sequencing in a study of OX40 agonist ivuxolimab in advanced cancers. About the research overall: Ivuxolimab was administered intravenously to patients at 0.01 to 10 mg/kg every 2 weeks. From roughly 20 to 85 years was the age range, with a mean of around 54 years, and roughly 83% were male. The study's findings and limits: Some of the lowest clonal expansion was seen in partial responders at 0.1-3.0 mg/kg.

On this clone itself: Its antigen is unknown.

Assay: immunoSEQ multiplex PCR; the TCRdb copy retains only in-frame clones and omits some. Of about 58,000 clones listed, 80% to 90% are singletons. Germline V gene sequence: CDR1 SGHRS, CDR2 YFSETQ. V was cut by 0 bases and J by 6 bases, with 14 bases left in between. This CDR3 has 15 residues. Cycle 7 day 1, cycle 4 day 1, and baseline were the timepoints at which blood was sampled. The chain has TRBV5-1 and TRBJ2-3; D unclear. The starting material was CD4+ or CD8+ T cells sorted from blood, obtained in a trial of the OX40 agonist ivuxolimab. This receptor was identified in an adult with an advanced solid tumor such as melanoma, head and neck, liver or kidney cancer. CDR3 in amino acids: CASSLVLSPADTQYF. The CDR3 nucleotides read TGCGCCAGCAGCTTGGTGCTCTCCCCAGCGGATACGCAGTATTTT.